One sample yielded the 7 T cell receptor beta chains listed below, sequenced in a study of shared clonotypes between healthy human individuals. Profiling relied on immunoSEQ multiplex PCR, and the TCRdb table lists in-frame clones only, not all of them. The sample holds about 2 million clones, less than 95% seen once. The naive CD8 fraction comprised CD45RO-negative cells positively selected for CCR7 and excluded terminally differentiated effector memory CD45RA+ cells. Sequencing used naive CD8+ T cells sorted from blood. These receptor sequences come from a young man in good health.

The chain carries TRBV5-8 and TRBJ2-7; no definite D call. The CDR3 totals 14 residues. Between the trimmed V and J ends, which lost 7 bases and 1 base, there was a span of 15 bases. Per germline, CDR1 SGHTS and CDR2 YDEGEE. CDR3 DNA sequence: TGTGCCAGCTCTGTGGTCGACTCTTCCTACGAGCAGTACTTC. It codes for CASSVVDSSYEQYF.

The chain has TRBV4-1 and TRBJ1-1; D unclear. The CDR3 has 16 residues. Trimming took off 0 bases at V and 6 bases at J, with 17 bases between the two ends. The V gene's germline CDR1 is MGHRA and CDR2 YSYEKL. The chain's CDR3 is CASSQDRLGVYAEAFF. CDR3 sequence (DNA): TGCGCCAGCAGCCAAGATCGGCTGGGAGTATACGCTGAAGCTTTCTTT.

This clone was found once. The chain uses TRBV19 and TRBJ2-1; 8 bases are a match to TRBD2. V shed 8 bases and J 6 bases; nucleotides not matched to a gene: 9. The CDR3 contains 14 residues. Germline V CDR1 and CDR2: LNHDA, SQIVND (reference sequence). The CDR3, as DNA: TGTGCCAGTGACCTCGGGGGGGCTCGCAATGAGCAGTTCTTC. Residues: CASDLGGARNEQFF.

The chain combines TRBV30 with TRBJ2-3, with 9 bases matching TRBD1. V lost 5 bases to trimming and J lost 3 bases; unmatched junction nucleotides: 6. The germline gives CDR1 GTSNPN, CDR2 SVGIG (reference sequence). The CDR3 runs 14 residues. The CDR3 region has the DNA TGTGCCTGGGACAGACAGGGGGGGACAGATACGCAGTATTTT. Amino acids: CAWDRQGGTDTQYF.

J is TRBJ2-3 and V is TRBV7-9; D unresolved. The CDR3 is made up of 13 amino acids. Germline-derived CDR1 and CDR2 are SEHNR and FQNEAQ (reference sequence). Deletions cut 7 bases from V and 3 bases from J, with 11 bases between. The CDR3 reads CASIQSVTDTQYF. The CDR3 DNA reads as TGTGCCAGCATCCAGAGCGTTACAGATACGCAGTATTTT. Based on the CDR3 plus reference TRBV7-9 and TRBJ2-3, the full variable domain is DTGVSQNPRHKITKRGQNVTFRCDPISEHNRLYWYRQTLGQGPEFLTYFQNEAQLEKSRLLSDRFSAERPKGSFSTLEIQRTEQGDSAMYLCASIQSVTDTQYFGPGTRLTVL.

The V call is TRBV9, the J call TRBJ2-7; D not resolved. From germline, CDR1 is SGDLS and CDR2 YYNGEE. This CDR3 is built from 15 residues. The ends were cut back, 2 bases at V and 0 bases at J, with 12 bases in the middle. The CDR3 region has the DNA TGTGCCAGCAGCGTTGGGGTCGACGGCTCCTACGAGCAGTACTTC. Translated: CASSVGVDGSYEQYF.

J is TRBJ1-1 and V is TRBV28; D unclear. In germline, CDR1 is MDHEN, CDR2 SYDVKM. V was cut by 4 bases and J by 4 bases, with 10 bases left in between. The CDR3 sequence is 13 residues long. The CDR3 here is CASSSVVGTEAFF. CDR3 bases: TGTGCCAGCAGTTCCGTGGTTGGCACTGAAGCTTTCTTT.